The 2 T cell receptor beta chains in this list originate from one sample, sequenced in a study of T cell changes during pregnancy in multiple sclerosis (dated by TCRdb to the late 2010s). The method was the immunoSEQ multiplex PCR assay. TCRdb holds this immuneACCESS table with in-frame rearrangements only. Some clones are missing; in checked studies, unresolved V genes explain under half, and the rest has no known cause. Counted in this sample were roughly 100,000 clones; about 90% of them appeared once. The ten most abundant clones make up roughly 0.93% of the sample. Sample: peripheral blood, taken after pregnancy. The receptors derive from a female donor with multiple sclerosis, enrolled in a pregnancy study.

The gene calls are TRBV7-9 and TRBJ1-1; a possible D gene is TRBD1 (6 bases). V lost 4 bases and J 0 bases, leaving 18 bases between the germline ends. CDR3 size: 17 residues. Per the germline V gene, CDR1 is SEHNR and CDR2 is FQNEAQ (reference sequence). DNA for the CDR3: TGTGCCAGCAGCTCCAGGACAGTAGCAGACATGAACACTGAAGCTTTCTTT. This translates into CASSSRTVADMNTEAFF.

The CDR3 region has the DNA TGTGCCAGCAGTGTTGGAGCAGGGGTAAATCAGCCCCAGCATTTT. Its translation is CASSVGAGVNQPQHF. V gene TRBV5-6 combines with J gene TRBJ1-5; D perhaps matches TRBD1 (6 bases). Germline values: CDR1 SGHDT, CDR2 YYEEEE. This CDR3 has 15 amino acids. The V end lost 5 bases, the J end lost 4 bases, and 16 bases lay between the germline ends.